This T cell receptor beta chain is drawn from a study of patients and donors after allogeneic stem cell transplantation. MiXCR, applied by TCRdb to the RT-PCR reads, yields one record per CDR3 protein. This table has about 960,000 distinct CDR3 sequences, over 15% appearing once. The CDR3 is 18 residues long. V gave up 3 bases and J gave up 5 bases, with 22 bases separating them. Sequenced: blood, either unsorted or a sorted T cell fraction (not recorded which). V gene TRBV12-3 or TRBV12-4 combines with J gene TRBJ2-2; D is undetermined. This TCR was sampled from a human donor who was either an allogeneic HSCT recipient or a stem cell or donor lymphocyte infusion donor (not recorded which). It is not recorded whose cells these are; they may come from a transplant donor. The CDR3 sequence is CASSLWPDPEVETGELFF. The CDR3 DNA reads TGTGCCAGCAGTTTGTGGCCCGACCCAGAGGTTGAAACCGGGGAGCTGTTTTTT.